The next 15 T cell receptor beta chains were all read from a single sample in a study of CD8+ T cells in alopecia areata. Reverse transcription of extracted RNA yielded cDNA, which provided the sequencing template. Profiling relied on immunoSEQ multiplex PCR, and the TCRdb table lists in-frame clones only, not all of them. The sample gives around 300,000 clones, none seen only once, and the top ten clones hold less than 1.5%. Sorting relied on CD4, CD8alpha, NKG2D, NKG2ACE and other markers applied to pooled cutaneous lymph node cells. Sequencing was done on a sample of CD4+ T cells sorted from a lymph node. The receptors derive from a C3H/HeJ mouse with alopecia areata. The strain's MHC: H2-k.

On this clone itself: All gene names here are mouse names. The CDR3 end falls 4 residues outside the read, so it is completed with the germline J gene. The chain recombines TRBV13-1 with TRBJ2-2; TRBD2 matches 8 bases. Unmatched junction bases numbered 5, after V lost 3 bases and J lost 4 bases. CDR3 length: 15 amino acids. In germline, CDR1 is NSHNY, CDR2 SYGAGN. CDR3 loop: CASSAGTGLTGQLYF. CDR3 bases read: TGTGCCAGCAGTGCGGGGACTGGACTCACCGGG.

This clone was detected a few times. The listed genes are named as in mouse. The observed sequence ends 4 residues before the CDR3 terminus, with the missing tail filled in from the germline J gene. The V gene is TRBV13-1, the J gene TRBJ2-2; TRBD2 matches 11 bases. This CDR3 spans 14 amino acids. Germline loops: CDR1 NSHNY, CDR2 SYGAGN. J lost 6 bases, V lost 4 bases, and 2 bases had no gene match. CDR3 loop: CASSHWGGAGQLYF. CDR3 bases read: TGTGCCAGCAGTCACTGGGGGGGCGCCGGG.

This clone was seen only a few times. These gene names are mouse names. From the germline J gene comes the end of the CDR3, since the read stops 4 residues before it. Other DNA sequences in the sample encode the same CDR3. The V and J genes are TRBV1 and TRBJ2-3; D remains unclear. The CDR3 is made up of 15 amino acids. Germline CDR1 is NSQYPW and CDR2 is LRSPGD (reference sequence). The ends were cut back, 1 base at V and 0 bases at J, with 8 bases in the middle. CDR3 residues: CTCSAVWSSAETLYF. The sequenced part of the CDR3 DNA is TGCACCTGCAGTGCAGTCTGGTCTAGTGCAGAA.

In this sample, this clone turned up a few times. Any gene name here is a mouse gene name. The CDR3 extends 3 residues past the end of the read, so its final part is completed from the germline J gene. The rearrangement uses TRBV13-3 and TRBJ1-6; 7 positions agree with TRBD1. TRBJ1-6 has ORF status, its function being uncertain. Germline V gene data show CDR1 as NNHDY and CDR2 as SYVADS. This CDR3 has 15 residues. The junction had 4 bases not matched to a gene; V was cut back by 2 bases and J by 5 bases. CDR3 bases read: TGTGCCAGCAGTGACCACAGGGGAGATAATTCGCCC. Translation gives CASSDHRGDNSP. The CDR3 reads in full as CASSDHRGDNSPLYF.

This clone was found a few times. The gene names given are mouse names. The read halts 4 residues ahead of the CDR3 end, with the missing end drawn from the germline J gene. The V gene is TRBV19, the J gene TRBJ2-5; 7 nucleotides align to TRBD1. The ends lost 3 bases at V and 3 bases at J; junction bases unmatched: 4. Germline CDR1 and CDR2: FNHDT and SITEND (reference sequence). This CDR3 has 14 amino acids. The CDR3: CASSTGTVQDTQYF. The part of the CDR3 DNA that was read is TGTGCCAGCAGTACCGGGACAGTACAAGAC.

Concerning this clone itself: Germline and genes here are mouse. The missing CDR3 end, 4 residues past where the read stops, is filled in from the germline J gene. Other DNA sequences in the same sample also yield this CDR3. V is TRBV13-1 and J is TRBJ1-1; D is unclear. The length of the CDR3 is 12 residues. Deletions cut 4 bases from V and 2 bases from J, with 6 bases between. CDR1 NSHNY and CDR2 SYGAGN come from the germline V gene. CDR3 in amino acids: CASSSGNTEVFF. The sequenced CDR3 bases are TGTGCCAGCAGTTCAGGCAACACA.

This clone showed up just a few times. The genes are named according to mouse. The CDR3 end lies 4 residues beyond the end of the read and is filled in from the germline J gene. The chain links TRBV29 to TRBJ2-7; 8 bases are a match to TRBD1. V lost 6 bases, J lost 2 bases, and 3 bases stayed unmatched. Germline assignment: CDR1 MSHET and CDR2 SYDVDS. CDR3 length equals 13 residues. The CDR3 sequence: CASRRTGTYEQYF. The sequenced part of the CDR3 DNA is TGTGCTAGCAGGCGGACAGGGACCTAT.

This clone was observed a handful of times. Gene names denote mouse genes. The part of the CDR3 DNA that was read is TGTGCCAGCAGCCATACTGGGGGGAAAGGCCAAGAC. Amino acid sequence: CASSHTGGKGQD. The CDR3 in its entirety is CASSHTGGKGQDTQYF. The V and J genes are TRBV3 and TRBJ2-5; TRBD2 agrees at 9 bases. The sequenced fragment ends 4 residues before the CDR3 boundary, so the rest is inferred from the germline J gene. The CDR3 sequence is 16 residues long. Germline-derived CDR1 and CDR2 are SNHLY and FYNGKV (reference sequence). Trimming removed 5 bases from V and 2 bases from J; junction bases left unmatched: 8.

This clone came up a few times. Germline and genes here are mouse. The CDR3 extends 4 residues past the end of the read, so its final part is completed from the germline J gene. The V call is TRBV13-2, the J call TRBJ2-5; weak D call: TRBD1 (5 bases). Germline values: CDR1 NNHNN, CDR2 SYGAGS (reference sequence). The CDR3 is 15 amino acids. Trimming removed 2 bases from V and 1 base from J, with 11 bases in between. CDR3 DNA, as far as it was read: TGTGCCAGCGGTGACCTCAGGGTGGACCAAGAC. Protein: CASGDLRVDQD. The whole CDR3 sequence is CASGDLRVDQDTQYF.

This clone has just a few counts. The gene names given are mouse names. From the germline J gene comes the end of the CDR3, since the read stops 4 residues before it. The chain recombines TRBV17 with TRBJ2-5; D is perhaps TRBD1 (5 bases). In germline, CDR1 is MNHDT, CDR2 YYDKIL. The CDR3 covers 13 residues. This chain's CDR3 is CASSRSGMDTQYF. The part of the CDR3 DNA that was read is TGTGCTAGCAGTAGATCAGGGATGGAC. The complete variable domain, with remaining parts taken from reference TRBV17 and TRBJ2-5, reads DTTVKQNPRYKLARVGKPVNLICSQTMNHDTMYWYQKKPNQAPKLLLFYYDKILNREADTFEKFQSSRPNNSFCSLYIGSAGLEYSAMYLCASSRSGMDTQYFGPGTRLLVL.

Comments on this clone: Gene and germline names: mouse. The CDR3 goes on 3 residues after the read ends, and that part is filled in from the germline J gene. The J gene is TRBJ1-6, the V gene TRBV13-2; TRBD1 matches 12 bases. TRBJ1-6 is reported as an ORF; its role is uncertain. The CDR3 length is 15 residues. Germline V gene lookup returns CDR1 NNHNN and CDR2 SYGAGS (reference sequence). Trimming at V came to 4 bases and at J to 9 bases, leaving 5 bases not matched to a gene. CDR3 amino acids: CASGPGTGGSSPLYF. The CDR3 bases that were read are TGTGCCAGCGGTCCCGGGACAGGGGGCAGTTCGCCC.

Note on this clone: Germline and genes: mouse. The read finishes 3 residues shy of the CDR3 end, and the germline J gene is used to complete it. The V gene is TRBV13-1, the J gene TRBJ1-6, with D perhaps matching TRBD1 (5 bases). TRBJ1-6 is an ORF, and what it does is uncertain. There are 15 residues in the CDR3. CDR1 and CDR2 (germline): NSHNY, SYGAGN. V was pared by 2 bases and J by 7 bases, with 13 bases between. The sequenced part of the CDR3 DNA is TGTGCCAGCAGTGACGGTCAGGGAGGCAATTCGCCC. Translating gives CASSDGQGGNSP. The whole CDR3 sequence is CASSDGQGGNSPLYF.

As for this clone: The listed genes are named as in mouse. The CDR3 end falls 4 residues outside the read, so it is completed with the germline J gene. This chain connects TRBV13-2 to TRBJ2-5, with D possibly TRBD2 on 6 matching bases. Trimming took 3 bases from V and 0 from J, leaving 8 bases between them. This CDR3 spans 14 amino acids. Germline CDR1 reads NNHNN; CDR2 reads SYGAGS (reference sequence). The sequenced CDR3 bases are TGTGCCAGCGGTGGGGGGGTTAACCAAGAC. Translated: CASGGGVNQD. In full, the CDR3 is CASGGGVNQDTQYF.

This clone was recorded a few times. Any gene name here is a mouse gene name. The sequenced fragment ends 4 residues before the CDR3 boundary, so the rest is inferred from the germline J gene. The chain recombines TRBV19 with TRBJ2-4; 8 nucleotides line up with TRBD2. The CDR3 is 16 amino acids. V lost 4 bases to trimming and J lost 0 bases; unmatched junction nucleotides: 7. The germline gives CDR1 FNHDT, CDR2 SITEND (reference sequence). The sequenced part of the CDR3 DNA is TGTGCCAGCAGTCCCGGGACTGGTGATAGTCAAAAC. This sequence encodes CASSPGTGDSQN. The complete CDR3 reads CASSPGTGDSQNTLYF.

This clone was seen only a few times. The genes are named according to mouse. The read terminates 4 residues before the CDR3 end, so the remaining end is supplied by the germline J gene. In the same sample, other DNA sequences code for this CDR3. The chain carries TRBV1 and TRBJ2-7; 7 bases fit TRBD2. Germline CDR1 reads NSQYPW; CDR2 reads LRSPGD (reference sequence). CDR3 length: 15 amino acids. The DNA read from the CDR3 is TGCACCTGCAGTGCAGATCGCCTGGGGGTATAT. Amino acid sequence: CTCSADRLGVY. In full, the CDR3 reads CTCSADRLGVYEQYF.